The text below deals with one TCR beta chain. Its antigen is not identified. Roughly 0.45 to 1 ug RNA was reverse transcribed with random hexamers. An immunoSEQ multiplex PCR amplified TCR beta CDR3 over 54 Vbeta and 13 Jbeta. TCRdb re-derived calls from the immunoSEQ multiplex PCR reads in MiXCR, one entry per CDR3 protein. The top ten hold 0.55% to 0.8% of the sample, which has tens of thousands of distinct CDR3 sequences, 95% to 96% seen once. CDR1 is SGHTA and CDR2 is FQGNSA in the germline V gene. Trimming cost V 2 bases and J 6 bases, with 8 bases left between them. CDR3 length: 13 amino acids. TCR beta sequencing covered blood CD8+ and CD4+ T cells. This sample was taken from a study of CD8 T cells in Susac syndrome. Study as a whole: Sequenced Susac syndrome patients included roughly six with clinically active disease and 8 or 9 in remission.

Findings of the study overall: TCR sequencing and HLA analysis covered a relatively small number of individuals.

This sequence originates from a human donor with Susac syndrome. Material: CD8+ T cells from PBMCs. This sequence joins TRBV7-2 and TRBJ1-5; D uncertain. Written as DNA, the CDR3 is TGTGCCAGCAGCTTAAGACCCCGTCAGCCCCAGCATTTT. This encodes CASSLRPRQPQHF.